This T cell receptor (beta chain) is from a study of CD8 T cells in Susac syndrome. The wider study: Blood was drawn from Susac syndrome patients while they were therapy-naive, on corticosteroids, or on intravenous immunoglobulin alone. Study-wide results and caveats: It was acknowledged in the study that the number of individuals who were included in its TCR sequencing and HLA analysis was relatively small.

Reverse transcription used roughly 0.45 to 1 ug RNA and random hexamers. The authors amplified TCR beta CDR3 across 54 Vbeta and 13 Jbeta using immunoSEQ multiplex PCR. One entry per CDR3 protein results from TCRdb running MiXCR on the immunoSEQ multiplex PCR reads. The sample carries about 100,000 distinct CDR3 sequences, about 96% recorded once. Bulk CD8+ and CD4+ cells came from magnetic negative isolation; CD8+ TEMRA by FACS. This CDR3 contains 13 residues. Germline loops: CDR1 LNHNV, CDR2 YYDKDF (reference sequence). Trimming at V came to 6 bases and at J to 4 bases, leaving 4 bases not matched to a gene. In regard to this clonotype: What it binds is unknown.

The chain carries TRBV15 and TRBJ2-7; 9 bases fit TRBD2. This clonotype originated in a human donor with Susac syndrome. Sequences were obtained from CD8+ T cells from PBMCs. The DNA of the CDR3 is TGTGCCACCAGGATAGCGGGAGCTTACGAGCAGTACTTC. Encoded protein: CATRIAGAYEQYF.